This is a list of T cell receptor beta chains from one sample in a study of spatial heterogeneity in lung cancer. Each CDR3 protein gets one entry after TCRdb re-called the 5' RACE reads with MiXCR. The data contain approximately 10,000 distinct CDR3 sequences, over 15% of them singletons. The source was PBMCs, collected at surgery. The source is a male donor with early-stage non-small cell lung cancer. Both conserved end residues are part of each CDR3. A D gene is named only where the DNA matches it firmly. Clone size is given for some rows only: seen once, a few or many times, or a class if the clone is expanded.

v_gene: TRBV2
d_gene: TRBD2
abundance: many
j_gene: TRBJ2-1
CDR3aa: CASSGGLAGYNEQFF
CDR3nt: TGTGCCAGCAGTGGAGGACTAGCGGGATACAATGAGCAGTTCTTC

v_gene: TRBV7-9
d_gene: TRBD2
abundance: many
j_gene: TRBJ2-5
CDR3aa: CASSLVPAGEETQYF
CDR3nt: TGTGCCAGCAGCTTAGTTCCCGCGGGGGAAGAGACCCAGTACTTC

v_gene: TRBV20-1
d_gene: -
abundance: few
j_gene: TRBJ1-2
CDR3aa: CSASQGLVNYGYTF
CDR3nt: TGCAGTGCAAGCCAGGGGTTAGTTAACTATGGCTACACCTTC

v_gene: TRBV9
d_gene: -
abundance: few
j_gene: TRBJ2-1
CDR3aa: CASSPTGGAYNEQFF
CDR3nt: TGTGCCAGCAGCCCCACGGGGGGCGCCTACAATGAGCAGTTCTTC

v_gene: TRBV29-1
d_gene: -
abundance: -
j_gene: TRBJ2-7
CDR3aa: CSVESSYEQYF
CDR3nt: TGCAGCGTTGAGTCCTCCTACGAGCAGTACTTC

v_gene: TRBV19
d_gene: -
abundance: many
j_gene: TRBJ1-5
CDR3aa: CASRQGSNQPQHF
CDR3nt: TGTGCCAGTAGACAGGGTAGCAATCAGCCCCAGCATTTT

v_gene: TRBV7-9
d_gene: TRBD1
abundance: medium-sized
j_gene: TRBJ2-2
CDR3aa: CASSFGTGGFGELFF
CDR3nt: TGTGCCAGCAGCTTCGGGACAGGGGGCTTCGGGGAGCTGTTTTTT

v_gene: TRBV2
d_gene: -
abundance: many
j_gene: TRBJ2-7
CDR3aa: CASTGDTDYEQYF
CDR3nt: TGTGCCAGCACAGGGGATACCGACTACGAGCAGTACTTC

v_gene: TRBV24-1
d_gene: -
abundance: medium-sized
j_gene: TRBJ2-3
CDR3aa: CATSGTDTQYF
CDR3nt: TGTGCCACCAGCGGTACAGATACGCAGTATTTT

v_gene: TRBV5-1
d_gene: TRBD2
abundance: many
j_gene: TRBJ2-7
CDR3aa: CASSLDLAGGPEQYF
CDR3nt: TGCGCCAGCAGCTTGGATCTAGCGGGAGGTCCCGAGCAGTACTTC